What follows describes a single T cell receptor beta chain. The sample belongs to a study of blood T cell repertoires in COVID-19. About the research overall: Samples came from the United States, Italy and Spain, spanning acute and convalescent COVID-19.

Data came from immunoSEQ multiplex PCR; TCRdb stores just in-frame clones and leaves some out. The sample has about 350,000 clones, 90% to 95% seen once. Germline CDR1 is LNHDA and CDR2 is SQIVND (reference sequence). This CDR3 spans 20 amino acids. V shed 3 bases, J shed 6 bases, and the junction held 21 bases outside the gene matches. The clonotype originates from a woman younger than 30 who had recovered from COVID-19. The specimen was peripheral blood. V gene TRBV19 combines with J gene TRBJ1-4, with 8 bases identical to TRBD1. The chain's CDR3 is CASSIPKRPLVWTGYEKLFF. The CDR3 coding sequence is TGTGCCAGTAGTATCCCTAAGCGCCCTTTGGTTTGGACAGGGTATGAAAAACTGTTTTTT. Based on the CDR3 plus reference TRBV19 and TRBJ1-4, the full variable domain is DGGITQSPKYLFRKEGQNVTLSCEQNLNHDAMYWYRQDPGQGLRLIYYSQIVNDFQKGDIAEGYSVSREKKESFPLTVTSAQKNPTAFYLCASSIPKRPLVWTGYEKLFFGSGTQLSVL.